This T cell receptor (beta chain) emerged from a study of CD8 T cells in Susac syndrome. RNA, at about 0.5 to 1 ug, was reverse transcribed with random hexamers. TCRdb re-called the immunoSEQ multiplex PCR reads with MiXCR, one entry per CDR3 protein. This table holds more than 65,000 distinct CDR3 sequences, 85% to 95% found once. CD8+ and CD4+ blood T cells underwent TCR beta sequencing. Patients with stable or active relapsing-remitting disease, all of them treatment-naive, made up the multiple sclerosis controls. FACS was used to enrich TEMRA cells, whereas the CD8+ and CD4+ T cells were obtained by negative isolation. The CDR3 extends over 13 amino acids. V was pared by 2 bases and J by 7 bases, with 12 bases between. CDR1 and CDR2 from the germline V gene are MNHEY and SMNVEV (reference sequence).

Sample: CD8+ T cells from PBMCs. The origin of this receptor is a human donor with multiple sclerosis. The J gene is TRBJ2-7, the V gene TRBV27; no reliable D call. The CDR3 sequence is CASSLGQRREQYF. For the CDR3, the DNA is TGTGCCAGCAGTTTAGGGCAGAGGCGTGAGCAGTACTTC.